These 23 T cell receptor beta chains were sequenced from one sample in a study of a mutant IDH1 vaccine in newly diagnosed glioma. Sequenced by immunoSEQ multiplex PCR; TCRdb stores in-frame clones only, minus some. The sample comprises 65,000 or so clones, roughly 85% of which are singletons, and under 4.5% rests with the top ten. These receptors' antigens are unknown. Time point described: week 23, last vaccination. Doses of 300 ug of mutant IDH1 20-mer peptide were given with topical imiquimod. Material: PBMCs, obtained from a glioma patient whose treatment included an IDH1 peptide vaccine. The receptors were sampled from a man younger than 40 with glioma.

The CDR3 region has the DNA TGCGCCAGCAGGCAGACAGGGCATGCAACCTACGAGCAGTACTTC. It is translated as CASRQTGHATYEQYF. The chain carries TRBV5-1 and TRBJ2-7; 7 positions agree with TRBD1. CDR1 and CDR2 from the germline V gene are SGHRS and YFSETQ. V was pared by 5 bases and J by 2 bases, with 10 bases of the junction left unmatched. This CDR3 contains 15 residues. Complete variable domain (other parts from reference TRBV5-1 and TRBJ2-7): KAGVTQTPRYLIKTRGQQVTLSCSPISGHRSVSWYQQTPGQGLQFLFEYFSETQRNKGNFPGRFSGRQFSNSRSEMNVSTLELGDSALYLCASRQTGHATYEQYFGPGTRLTVT.

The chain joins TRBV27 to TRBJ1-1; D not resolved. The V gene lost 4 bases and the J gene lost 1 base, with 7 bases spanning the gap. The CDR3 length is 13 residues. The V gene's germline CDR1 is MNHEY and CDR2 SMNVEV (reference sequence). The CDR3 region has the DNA TGTGCCAGCAGTTCGCAGGAGAACACTGAAGCTTTCTTT. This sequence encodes CASSSQENTEAFF.

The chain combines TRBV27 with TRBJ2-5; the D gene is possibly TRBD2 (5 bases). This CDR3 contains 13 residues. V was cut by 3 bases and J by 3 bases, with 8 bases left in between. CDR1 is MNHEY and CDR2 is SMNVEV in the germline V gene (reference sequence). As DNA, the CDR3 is TGTGCCAGCAGTTTTAACGGGAAAGAGACCCAGTACTTC. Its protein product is CASSFNGKETQYF.

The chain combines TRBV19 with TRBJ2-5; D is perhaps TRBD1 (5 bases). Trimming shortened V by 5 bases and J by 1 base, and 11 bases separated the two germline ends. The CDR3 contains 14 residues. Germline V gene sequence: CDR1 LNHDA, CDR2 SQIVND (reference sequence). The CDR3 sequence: CASSGRVRQETQYF. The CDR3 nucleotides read TGTGCCAGTAGTGGCAGGGTTCGCCAAGAGACCCAGTACTTC.

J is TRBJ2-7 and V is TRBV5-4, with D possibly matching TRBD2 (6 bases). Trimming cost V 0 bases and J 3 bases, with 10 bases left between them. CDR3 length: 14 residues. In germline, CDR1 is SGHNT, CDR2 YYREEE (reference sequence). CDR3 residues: CASSLGGDDYEQYF. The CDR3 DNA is TGTGCCAGCAGCTTGGGCGGGGACGACTACGAGCAGTACTTC. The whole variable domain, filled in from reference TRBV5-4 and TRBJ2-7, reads ETGVTQSPTHLIKTRGQQVTLRCSSQSGHNTVSWYQQALGQGPQFIFQYYREEENGRGNFPPRFSGLQFPNYSSELNVNALELDDSALYLCASSLGGDDYEQYFGPGTRLTVT.

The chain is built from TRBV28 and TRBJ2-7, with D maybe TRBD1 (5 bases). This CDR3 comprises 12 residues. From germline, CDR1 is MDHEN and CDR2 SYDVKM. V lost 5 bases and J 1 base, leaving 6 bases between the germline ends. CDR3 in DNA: TGTGCCAGCAGTACAGGATCCTACGAGCAGTACTTC. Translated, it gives CASSTGSYEQYF.

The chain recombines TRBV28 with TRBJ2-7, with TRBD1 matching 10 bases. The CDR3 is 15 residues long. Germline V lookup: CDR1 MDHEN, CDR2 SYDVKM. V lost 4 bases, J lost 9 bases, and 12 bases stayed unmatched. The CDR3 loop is CASSSTGGARPGQYF. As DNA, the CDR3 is TGTGCCAGCAGTTCGACAGGGGGCGCGAGACCAGGGCAGTACTTC.

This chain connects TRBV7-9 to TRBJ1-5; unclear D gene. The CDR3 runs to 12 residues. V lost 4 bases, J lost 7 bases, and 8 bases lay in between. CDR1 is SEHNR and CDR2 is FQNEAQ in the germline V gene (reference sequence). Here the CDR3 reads CASSSTDQPQHF. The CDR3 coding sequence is TGTGCCAGCAGCTCGACGGACCAGCCCCAGCATTTT. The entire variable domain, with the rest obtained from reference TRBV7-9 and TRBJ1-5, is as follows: DTGVSQNPRHKITKRGQNVTFRCDPISEHNRLYWYRQTLGQGPEFLTYFQNEAQLEKSRLLSDRFSAERPKGSFSTLEIQRTEQGDSAMYLCASSSTDQPQHFGDGTRLSIL.

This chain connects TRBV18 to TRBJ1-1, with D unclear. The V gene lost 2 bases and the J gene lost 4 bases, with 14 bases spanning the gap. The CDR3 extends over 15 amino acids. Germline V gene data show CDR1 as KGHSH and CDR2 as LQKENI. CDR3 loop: CASSPKAVGATEAFF. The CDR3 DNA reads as TGTGCCAGCTCACCAAAGGCCGTGGGTGCCACTGAAGCTTTCTTT.

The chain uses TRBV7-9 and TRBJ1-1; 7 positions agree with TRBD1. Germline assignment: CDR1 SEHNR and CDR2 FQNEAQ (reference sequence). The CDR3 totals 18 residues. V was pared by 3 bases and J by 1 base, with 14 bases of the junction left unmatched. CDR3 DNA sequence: TGTGCCAGCAGCTTCGAGACAGGGACAATTTCCTCGAACACTGAAGCTTTCTTT. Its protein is CASSFETGTISSNTEAFF.

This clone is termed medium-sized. The CDR3 loop is CASSTPGTAKGPQHF. The DNA of the CDR3 is TGTGCCAGCAGTACTCCTGGGACAGCCAAAGGGCCCCAGCATTTT. This chain connects TRBV28 to TRBJ1-5, with 7 nucleotides matching TRBD1. CDR3 length: 15 amino acids. Germline V gene data show CDR1 as MDHEN and CDR2 as SYDVKM. Unmatched junction bases numbered 13, after V lost 5 bases and J lost 9 bases.

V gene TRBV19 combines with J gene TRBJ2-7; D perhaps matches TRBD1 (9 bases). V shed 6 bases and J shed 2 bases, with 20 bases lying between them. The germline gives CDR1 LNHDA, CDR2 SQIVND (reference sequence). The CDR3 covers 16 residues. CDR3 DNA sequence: TGTGCCAGTAGACAAACGGGGGGGACAGGGACCTACGAGCAGTACTTC. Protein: CASRQTGGTGTYEQYF.

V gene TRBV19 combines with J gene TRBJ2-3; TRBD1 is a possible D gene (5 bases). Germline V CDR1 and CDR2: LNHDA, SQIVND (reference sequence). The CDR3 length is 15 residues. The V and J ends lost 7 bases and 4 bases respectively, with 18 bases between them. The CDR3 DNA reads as TGTGCCAGTAATGTTGGGGCCAAACCCCCAGATACGCAGTATTTT. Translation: CASNVGAKPPDTQYF.

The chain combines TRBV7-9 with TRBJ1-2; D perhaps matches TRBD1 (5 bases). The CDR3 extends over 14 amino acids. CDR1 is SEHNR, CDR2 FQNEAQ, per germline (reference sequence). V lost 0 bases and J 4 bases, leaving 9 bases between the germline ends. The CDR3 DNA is TGTGCCAGCAGCTTAGCGCGACAGACCTATGGCTACACCTTC. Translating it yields CASSLARQTYGYTF.

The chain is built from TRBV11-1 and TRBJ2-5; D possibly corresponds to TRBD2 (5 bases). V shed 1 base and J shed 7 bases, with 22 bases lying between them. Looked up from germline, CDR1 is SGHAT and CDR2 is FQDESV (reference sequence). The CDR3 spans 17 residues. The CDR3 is CASSLVGLTTDRGTQYF. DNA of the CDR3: TGTGCCAGCAGCTTAGTAGGCTTAACAACTGACCGGGGGACCCAGTACTTC.

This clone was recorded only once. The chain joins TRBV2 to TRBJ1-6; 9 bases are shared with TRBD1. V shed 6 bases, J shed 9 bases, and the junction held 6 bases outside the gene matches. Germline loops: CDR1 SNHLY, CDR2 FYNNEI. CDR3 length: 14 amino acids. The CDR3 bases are TGTGCCAGCAGGCAACAGGGGGCAGTTTCACCCCTCCACTTT. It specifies CASRQQGAVSPLHF.

CDR3 sequence: CASSFGDNLNTQYF. The CDR3, as DNA: TGTGCCAGCAGCTTTGGTGACAACCTGAATACGCAGTATTTT. This chain uses TRBV5-4 with TRBJ2-3; D unresolved. Germline V lookup: CDR1 SGHNT, CDR2 YYREEE (reference sequence). The CDR3 extends over 14 amino acids. Trimming removed 2 bases at V and 7 bases at J, with 14 bases between.

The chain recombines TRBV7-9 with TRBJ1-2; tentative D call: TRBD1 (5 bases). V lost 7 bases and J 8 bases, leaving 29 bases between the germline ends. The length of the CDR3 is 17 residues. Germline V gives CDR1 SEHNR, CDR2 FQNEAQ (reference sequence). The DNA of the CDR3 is TGTGCCAGCACCTCACTTCCCCTACCGGGCAGGGTTATGGGCTACACCTTC. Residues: CASTSLPLPGRVMGYTF.

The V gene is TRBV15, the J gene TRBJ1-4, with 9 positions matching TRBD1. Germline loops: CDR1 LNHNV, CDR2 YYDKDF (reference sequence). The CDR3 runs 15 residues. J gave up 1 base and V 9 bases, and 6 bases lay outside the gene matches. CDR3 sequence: CATKVTGGTNEKLFF. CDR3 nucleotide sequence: TGTGCCACTAAAGTGACAGGGGGAACTAATGAAAAACTGTTTTTT.

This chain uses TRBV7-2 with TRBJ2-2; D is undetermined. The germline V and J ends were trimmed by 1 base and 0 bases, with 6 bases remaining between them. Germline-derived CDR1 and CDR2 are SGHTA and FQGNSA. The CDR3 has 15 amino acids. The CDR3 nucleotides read TGTGCCAGCAGCTTAGACAGCCCGAACACCGGGGAGCTGTTTTTT. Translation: CASSLDSPNTGELFF.

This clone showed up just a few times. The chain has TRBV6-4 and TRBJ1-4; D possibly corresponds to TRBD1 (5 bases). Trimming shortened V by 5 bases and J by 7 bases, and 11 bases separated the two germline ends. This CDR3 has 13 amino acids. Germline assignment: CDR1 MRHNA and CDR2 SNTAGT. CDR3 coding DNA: TGTGCCAGCAGTCTTCCGAGGGGTGAAAAACTGTTTTTT. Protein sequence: CASSLPRGEKLFF.

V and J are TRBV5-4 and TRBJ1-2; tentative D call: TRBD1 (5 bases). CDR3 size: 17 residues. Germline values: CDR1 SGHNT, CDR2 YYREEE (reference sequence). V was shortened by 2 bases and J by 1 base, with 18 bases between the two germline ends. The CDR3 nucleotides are TGTGCCAGCAGCTTAATGGAAGGGACGGATTTTAACTATGGCTACACCTTC. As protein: CASSLMEGTDFNYGYTF.

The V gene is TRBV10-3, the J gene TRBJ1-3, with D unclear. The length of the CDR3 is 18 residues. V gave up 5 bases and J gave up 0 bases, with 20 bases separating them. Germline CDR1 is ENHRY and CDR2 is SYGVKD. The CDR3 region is CAISQNNPFLHSGNTIYF. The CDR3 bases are TGTGCCATCAGTCAAAACAACCCGTTTCTCCACTCTGGAAACACCATATATTTT.